Sequencing of this T cell receptor beta chain was carried out in a study of blood T cell repertoires in COVID-19. Across the study: There were acute and convalescent COVID-19 samples, and they came from the United States, Italy and Spain. Sources were T cells, B-cell-depleted T cells, or PBMCs; the material itself was cDNA or gDNA.

Germline CDR1 and CDR2: KGHDR and SFDVKD. V shed 4 bases, J shed 11 bases, and the junction held 4 bases outside the gene matches. The CDR3 covers 13 residues. As processed by the authors: How many nucleated cells were present was estimated from reference gene primer amplification. Here immunoSEQ multiplex PCR was the method, and the copy in TCRdb shows in-frame clones only, minus some. That table is the source of V, J and clone size, and D and trimming were worked out from the DNA. Among more than 70,000 clones listed, 86% were seen once. The TCR was taken from an elderly man with active or convalescent COVID-19. This rearrangement joins TRBV24-1 to TRBJ2-1, with 10 bases lining up with TRBD2. Sequencing was performed on peripheral blood. The CDR3 is CATSDPLAGKQFF. The CDR3 DNA is TGTGCCACCAGTGACCCACTAGCGGGGAAGCAGTTCTTC.